This T cell receptor beta chain originates from a study of blood T cell repertoires in COVID-19. The overall study: Specimens from acute and convalescent COVID-19 originated in the United States, Italy and Spain. PBMCs, B-cell-depleted T cells, or T cells were the source of the cDNA or gDNA that made up the material.

The authors' processing: Estimation of nucleated cell counts was performed using reference gene primer amplification. Clones were read by immunoSEQ multiplex PCR, and TCRdb kept only the in-frame ones, dropping some. V and J calls and clone size are as listed in that table; D and trimming were resolved from the DNA. The data show hundreds of thousands of clones, 86% seen once. CDR3 length: 14 residues. Germline lookup yields CDR1 MGHRA and CDR2 YSYEKL. Deletions cut 0 bases from V and 8 bases from J, with 13 bases between. The source of this sequence is a woman aged 30 to 39 with active or convalescent COVID-19. This chain uses TRBV4-1 with TRBJ1-2; the D gene is possibly TRBD1 (5 bases). The source material was peripheral blood. Here the CDR3 reads CASSQDLRGEGYTF. The DNA for the CDR3 is TGCGCCAGCAGCCAAGATCTTAGGGGCGAAGGCTACACCTTC.